The 30 T cell receptor beta chains reported below all come from one sample, sequenced in a study of T cell changes during pregnancy in multiple sclerosis. Profiled with immunoSEQ multiplex PCR; TCRdb holds only in-frame clones, not every one. The sample shows 40,000 to 55,000 clones, around nine tenths of them seen only once. The specimen comprised CD4+ T cells from peripheral blood mononuclear cells, sampled before pregnancy. These receptors came from a female donor with multiple sclerosis, enrolled in a pregnancy study.

The chain recombines TRBV19 with TRBJ2-2, with TRBD2 identical over 8 bases. Germline values: CDR1 LNHDA, CDR2 SQIVND (reference sequence). The CDR3 has 16 residues. V shed 10 bases and J 4 bases; nucleotides not matched to a gene: 14. The CDR3 region has the DNA TGTGCCACCGCCGAGTCCGGGACTAGGCTCACCGGGGAGCTGTTTTTT. It is translated as CATAESGTRLTGELFF.

This clone was counted once. The chain has TRBV30 and TRBJ1-5; 8 bases map to TRBD1. CDR3 size: 13 residues. Germline V gives CDR1 GTSNPN, CDR2 SVGIG (reference sequence). J lost 7 bases, V lost 5 bases, and 7 bases had no gene match. DNA for the CDR3: TGTGCCTGGGGGGACAGGACACCCCAGCCCCAGCATTTT. Translated: CAWGDRTPQPQHF.

This clone was detected once. This chain connects TRBV5-1 to TRBJ1-1, with D possibly TRBD1 on 6 matching bases. The germline gives CDR1 SGHRS, CDR2 YFSETQ. The CDR3 is 16 amino acids. V lost 3 bases and J lost 2, with 17 bases in between. CDR3 nucleotide sequence: TGCGCCAGCAGCTGGGGGGGGGCGGCCAGTAACACTGAAGCTTTCTTT. Protein sequence: CASSWGGAASNTEAFF.

This chain connects TRBV29-1 to TRBJ2-7, with D perhaps matching TRBD1 (6 bases). From germline, CDR1 is SQVTM and CDR2 ANQGSEA. The V gene lost 8 bases and the J gene lost 0 bases, with 20 bases spanning the gap. The CDR3 is 15 residues long. The CDR3 loop reads CSPVEYRDISYEQYF. The CDR3 bases are TGCAGCCCAGTGGAGTACCGGGACATCTCCTACGAGCAGTACTTC.

The CDR3 loop is CASSLSVPNQPQHF. The CDR3 DNA sequence: TGTGCCAGCAGTTTATCGGTCCCGAATCAGCCCCAGCATTTT. This chain connects TRBV28 to TRBJ1-5; D is unresolved. V was pared by 1 base and J by 4 bases, with 8 bases between. The CDR3 extends over 14 amino acids. Looked up from germline, CDR1 is MDHEN and CDR2 is SYDVKM.

The chain recombines TRBV30 with TRBJ2-7; 9 bases match TRBD2. After removal of 0 bases from V and 2 bases from J, the junction contained 11 bases not matched to a gene. The germline V gene encodes CDR1 GTSNPN and CDR2 SVGIG (reference sequence). This CDR3 has 17 amino acids. CDR3 region: CAWSVGGASGIAYEQYF. The CDR3 nucleotides are TGTGCCTGGAGTGTAGGAGGTGCTAGCGGGATCGCCTACGAGCAGTACTTC.

The J gene is TRBJ1-2, the V gene TRBV18; 7 positions agree with TRBD1. The ends lost 3 bases at V and 3 bases at J; junction bases unmatched: 4. The CDR3 has 14 amino acids. Germline-derived CDR1 and CDR2 are KGHSH and LQKENI. This chain's CDR3 is CASSPPDRDYGYTF. CDR3 nucleotide sequence: TGTGCCAGCTCACCCCCTGACAGGGACTATGGCTACACCTTC. The whole variable domain, remainder taken from reference TRBV18 and TRBJ1-2, is NAGVMQNPRHLVRRRGQEARLRCSPMKGHSHVYWYRQLPEEGLKFMVYLQKENIIDESGMPKERFSAEFPKEGPSILRIQQVVRGDSAAYFCASSPPDRDYGYTFGSGTRLTVV.

The V call is TRBV19, the J call TRBJ2-1; 11 nucleotides match TRBD2. There are 20 residues in the CDR3. Germline V CDR1 and CDR2: LNHDA, SQIVND (reference sequence). J was trimmed by 3 bases and V by 1 base; bases with no gene match: 14. CDR3 DNA sequence: TGTGCCAGTAGTATAGTGCTAGCGGGAGGACCGGAAACAAGCTACAATGAGCAGTTCTTC. Translating it yields CASSIVLAGGPETSYNEQFF.

The gene calls are TRBV5-6 and TRBJ2-3; no clear D gene. Trimming took 0 bases from V and 4 from J, leaving 12 bases between them. The CDR3 is 15 amino acids. Germline values: CDR1 SGHDT, CDR2 YYEEEE. The CDR3 DNA is TGTGCCAGCAGCTTGGTCCATTACCCGGCAGATACGCAGTATTTT. Protein product: CASSLVHYPADTQYF.

The chain has TRBV5-6 and TRBJ2-1, with D possibly being TRBD2 (6 bases). The CDR3 has 15 amino acids. Germline V lookup: CDR1 SGHDT, CDR2 YYEEEE. Trimming cost V 6 bases and J 2 bases, with 15 bases left between them. The CDR3 nucleotides read TGTGCCAGCACCTCCGGGACTTTTACCTACAATGAGCAGTTCTTC. Translated: CASTSGTFTYNEQFF.

This clone was detected only a few times. This CDR3 is CASSLGHLSNQPQHF. The CDR3 DNA follows: TGTGCCAGCAGCCTGGGACACCTTAGCAATCAGCCCCAGCATTTT. The V call is TRBV7-2, the J call TRBJ1-5; D might be TRBD1 (6 bases). Germline lookup yields CDR1 SGHTA and CDR2 FQGNSA. The CDR3 totals 15 residues. The germline V and J ends were trimmed by 5 bases and 0 bases, with 11 bases remaining between them.

The chain joins TRBV6-4 to TRBJ1-3; D is ambiguous. There are 16 residues in the CDR3. Between the trimmed V and J ends, which lost 8 bases and 0 bases, there was a span of 17 bases. Germline V gene data show CDR1 as MRHNA and CDR2 as SNTAGT. In DNA form, the CDR3 reads TGTGCCAGCGAATTTGGACTCCCGAGCTCTGGAAACACCATATATTTT. Its protein is CASEFGLPSSGNTIYF.

This sequence joins TRBV5-1 and TRBJ2-1; tentatively, D is TRBD1 (6 bases). V shed 1 base and J shed 4 bases, with 12 bases lying between them. CDR3 length: 15 residues. The germline gives CDR1 SGHRS, CDR2 YFSETQ. The CDR3 is CASSLTGWLYNEQFF. The CDR3 bases are TGCGCCAGCAGCTTGACAGGGTGGCTTTACAATGAGCAGTTCTTC.

The chain combines TRBV5-3 with TRBJ1-1, with TRBD1 matching 8 bases. TRBV5-3 is designated an ORF whose function remains uncertain. The trim removed 3 bases at V and 2 bases at J, leaving 12 bases unmatched. This CDR3 is 17 amino acids long. The DNA of the CDR3 is TGTGCCAGAAGCTACCAAAAGATCGGACAGGGTAACACTGAAGCTTTCTTT. Its translation is CARSYQKIGQGNTEAFF.

The CDR3 DNA reads TGTGCCAGCAGCTTGGAAAGGACTAGCGGGAGGCCGTGGGATACGCAGTATTTT. This translates into CASSLERTSGRPWDTQYF. The chain is built from TRBV11-2 and TRBJ2-3; 14 bases fit TRBD2. CDR1 is SGHAT and CDR2 is FQNNGV in the germline V gene. This CDR3 has 18 amino acids. Trimming cost V 3 bases and J 6 bases; bases outside gene matches: 11.

The genes are TRBV27 and TRBJ1-5; 8 bases are shared with TRBD1. The CDR3 runs to 14 residues. Germline V CDR1 and CDR2: MNHEY, SMNVEV (reference sequence). J lost 5 bases, V lost 5 bases, and 5 bases had no gene match. CDR3 sequence (DNA): TGTGCCAGCAGTCCCGGGACAGGTTATCAGCCCCAGCATTTT. Its translation is CASSPGTGYQPQHF.

The chain links TRBV19 to TRBJ2-7; a possible D gene is TRBD1 (7 bases). The CDR3 has 13 residues. V lost 5 bases to trimming and J lost 7 bases, with 15 bases between them. In germline, CDR1 is LNHDA, CDR2 SQIVND (reference sequence). CDR3 bases: TGTGCCAGTAGTCCTCAGGGGGGTAATGAGCAGTACTTC. This sequence encodes CASSPQGGNEQYF.

The chain employs TRBV7-8 and TRBJ2-3; TRBD1 aligns across 9 bases. The germline V gene has CDR1 SGHVS and CDR2 FQNEAQ. The CDR3 loop spans 16 amino acids. J gave up 2 bases and V 3 bases, and 6 bases lay outside the gene matches. CDR3 nucleotide sequence: TGTGCCAGCAGCTTCGGACAGGGGCTAAACACAGATACGCAGTATTTT. It translates to CASSFGQGLNTDTQYF.

The chain uses TRBV29-1 and TRBJ2-1; perhaps TRBD2 as D (6 bases). Germline lookup yields CDR1 SQVTM and CDR2 ANQGSEA. CDR3 length: 14 amino acids. The germline V and J ends were trimmed by 2 bases and 0 bases, with 8 bases remaining between them. Here the CDR3 DNA reads TGCAGCGTTGAATCCGGGAGCTCCTACAATGAGCAGTTCTTC. Its translation is CSVESGSSYNEQFF.

Concerning this clone itself: The junction differs from germline at one of its ends, possibly a read error. This chain links TRBV5-6 with TRBJ2-1; 15 nucleotides align to TRBD2. The CDR3 consists of 16 residues. The germline CDR1 and CDR2 sequences are SGHDT and YYEEEE. The CDR3, as DNA: TGTGCCAGCAGTTTGGGACTAGCGGGAGGAGGCAATGAGCAGTTCTTC. Protein product: CASSLGLAGGGNEQFF.

The V gene is TRBV6-6, the J gene TRBJ2-7; 8 positions match TRBD2. The trim removed 10 bases at V and 1 base at J, leaving 6 bases unmatched. Germline values: CDR1 MNHNY, CDR2 SVGAGI (reference sequence). The CDR3 length is 13 residues. CDR3 nucleotide sequence: TGTGCCACGGGGGGGCAGACGTCCTACGAGCAGTACTTC. Encoded protein: CATGGQTSYEQYF.

The chain couples TRBV19 to TRBJ1-3; a weak D match, TRBD1 (5 bases). Trimming stripped 6 bases from V and 3 bases from J, with 12 bases between. The CDR3 is 14 residues long. The germline V gene encodes CDR1 LNHDA and CDR2 SQIVND (reference sequence). CDR3 in DNA: TGTGCCAGTAGACGCCGGCAGGGTGGAAACACCATATATTTT. Translation: CASRRRQGGNTIYF. The full variable domain, its missing parts supplied by reference TRBV19 and TRBJ1-3, is DGGITQSPKYLFRKEGQNVTLSCEQNLNHDAMYWYRQDPGQGLRLIYYSQIVNDFQKGDIAEGYSVSREKKESFPLTVTSAQKNPTAFYLCASRRRQGGNTIYFGEGSWLTVV.

The chain couples TRBV6-1 to TRBJ2-2; 7 bases match TRBD1. In germline, CDR1 is MNHNS, CDR2 SASEGT. The CDR3 extends over 15 amino acids. J gave up 5 bases and V 0 bases, and 3 bases lay outside the gene matches. This chain's CDR3 is CASSEAAGGTGELFF. DNA of the CDR3: TGTGCCAGCAGTGAAGCGGCAGGGGGAACCGGGGAGCTGTTTTTT.

The chain uses TRBV5-1 and TRBJ2-1, with 13 bases identical to TRBD2. V trimming: 4 bases; J trimming: 10 bases; junction bases outside the gene matches: 8. The CDR3 has 15 amino acids. Germline assignment: CDR1 SGHRS and CDR2 YFSETQ. CDR3: CASSQGLAGAGEQFF. The CDR3 DNA sequence: TGCGCCAGCAGCCAAGGACTAGCGGGAGCGGGGGAGCAGTTCTTC.

The chain carries TRBV27 and TRBJ2-7; possible D gene TRBD1, 6 bases. Trimming left V 2 bases short and J 4 bases short, with 18 bases between. This CDR3 is 16 amino acids long. In germline, CDR1 is MNHEY, CDR2 SMNVEV (reference sequence). The CDR3 reads CASSLILPAGVYEQYF. For the CDR3, the DNA is TGTGCCAGCAGTTTAATTCTCCCGGCAGGGGTATACGAGCAGTACTTC.

This clone came up once. The V and J genes are TRBV4-1 and TRBJ1-1; D possibly corresponds to TRBD1 (6 bases). Trimming left V 1 base short and J 5 bases short, with 8 bases between. The germline CDR1 and CDR2 sequences are MGHRA and YSYEKL. The CDR3 totals 13 residues. Here the CDR3 DNA reads TGCGCCAGCAGCCAAGGGGGGCGAACTGAAGCTTTCTTT. Protein product: CASSQGGRTEAFF.

This chain uses TRBV9 with TRBJ2-1; a weak D match, TRBD1 (6 bases). CDR1 is SGDLS and CDR2 is YYNGEE in the germline V gene. Trimming cost V 2 bases and J 3 bases, with 24 bases left between them. The CDR3 runs to 19 residues. The CDR3 protein is CASSVPPEGQLAIYNEQFF. In DNA, the CDR3 is TGTGCCAGCAGCGTTCCTCCAGAAGGACAGTTAGCAATCTACAATGAGCAGTTCTTC.

The CDR3 loop reads CAISESPGQGRSNIQYF. As DNA, the CDR3 is TGTGCCATCAGTGAGTCCCCTGGACAGGGGCGATCAAACATTCAGTACTTC. The chain recombines TRBV10-3 with TRBJ2-4; 9 bases align to TRBD1. CDR1 and CDR2 (germline): ENHRY, SYGVKD. The V gene end was trimmed by 0 bases and the J gene end by 6 bases; junction bases not matched to a gene: 9. This CDR3 comprises 17 residues.

This rearrangement joins TRBV7-2 to TRBJ2-7; tentative D call: TRBD2 (5 bases). The CDR3 has 15 residues. Trimming took off 1 base at V and 6 bases at J, with 16 bases between the two ends. The germline CDR1 and CDR2 sequences are SGHTA and FQGNSA. The chain's CDR3 is CASSLVGAPQAEQYF. CDR3 DNA sequence: TGTGCCAGCAGCTTAGTGGGAGCCCCCCAGGCCGAGCAGTACTTC.

A note on this clone: One end of the junction is discordant with germline, which a read error may explain. The rearrangement links TRBV5-1 to TRBJ2-3, with 7 bases that match TRBD1. Looked up from germline, CDR1 is SGHRS and CDR2 is YFSETQ. The CDR3 covers 13 residues. The CDR3 DNA is TGCGCCAGCAGCAGGGACAGCATAGATACGCAGTATTTT. Protein product: CASSRDSIDTQYF.